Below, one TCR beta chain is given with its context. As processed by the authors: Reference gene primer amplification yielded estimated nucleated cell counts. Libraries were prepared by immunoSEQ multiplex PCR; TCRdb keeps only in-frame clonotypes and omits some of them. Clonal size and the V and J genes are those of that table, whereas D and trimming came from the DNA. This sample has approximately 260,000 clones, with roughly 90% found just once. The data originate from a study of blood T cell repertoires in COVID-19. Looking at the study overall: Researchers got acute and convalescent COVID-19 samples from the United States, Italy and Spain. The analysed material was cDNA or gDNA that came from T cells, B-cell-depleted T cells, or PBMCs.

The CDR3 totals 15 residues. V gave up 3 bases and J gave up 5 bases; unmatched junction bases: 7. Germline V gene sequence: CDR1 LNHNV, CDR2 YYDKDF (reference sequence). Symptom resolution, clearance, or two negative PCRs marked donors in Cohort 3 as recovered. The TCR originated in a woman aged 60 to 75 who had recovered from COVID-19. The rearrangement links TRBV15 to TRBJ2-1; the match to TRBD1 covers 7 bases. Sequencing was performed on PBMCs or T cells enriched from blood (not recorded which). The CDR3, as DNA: TGTGCCACCAGCAGGGGGACAGCATCCAACAATGAGCAGTTCTTC. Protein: CATSRGTASNNEQFF.